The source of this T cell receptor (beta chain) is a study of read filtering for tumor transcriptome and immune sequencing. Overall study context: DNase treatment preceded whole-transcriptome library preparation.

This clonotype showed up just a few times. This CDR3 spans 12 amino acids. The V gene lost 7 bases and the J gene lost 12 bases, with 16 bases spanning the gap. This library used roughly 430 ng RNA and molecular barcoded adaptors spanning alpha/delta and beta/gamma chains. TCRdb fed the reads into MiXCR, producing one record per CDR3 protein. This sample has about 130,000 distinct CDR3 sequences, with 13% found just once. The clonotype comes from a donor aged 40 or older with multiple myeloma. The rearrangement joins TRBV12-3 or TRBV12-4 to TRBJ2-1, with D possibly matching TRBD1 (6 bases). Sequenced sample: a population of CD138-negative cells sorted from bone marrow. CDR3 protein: CASTPTGLRQFF. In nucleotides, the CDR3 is TGTGCCAGCACCCCGACAGGCCTCAGGCAGTTCTTC.